The sequence of this TCR beta chain was determined in a study of blood T cell repertoires in COVID-19 (dated by TCRdb to 2018 to 2021). About the study as a whole: Samples covering the acute and convalescent phases of COVID-19 were provided by collaborators in the United States, Italy and Spain. A freely available public database, intended as a resource for researchers studying the immune response to SARS-CoV-2, is where the repertoires were released. The prospective study material was composed of cDNA or gDNA derived from T cells, B-cell-depleted T cells, or PBMCs. The samples were drawn from two sources: the first 160 participants of the ongoing ImmuneRACE study, and over 950 subjects contributed by 6 global collaborators. Where available, HLA class I and class II types were taken from metadata supplied by the sample provider and were not determined by assay-based typing. Deeply sampled blood TCRbeta repertoires from subjects exposed to, actively infected with, or recovered from COVID-19 were included in the dataset. The sample metadata nearly always contained a de-identified subject ID, COVID-19 status, age in years and sex.

Beyond this particular receptor, the publication reports: The amount of clinical and demographic metadata varied by source and participant and was provided uncurated.

The immunoSEQ Assay, a bias-controlled multiplex PCR, was used to amplify TCRbeta CDR3 regions from genomic DNA. As for the original processing: Nucleated cell counts per sample were estimated from amplification of reference gene primers within the assay. To quantify the absolute abundance of each unique TCRbeta CDR3 rearrangement, sequence reads were collapsed and filtered. For each sample, productive Simpson clonality was calculated as the square root of Simpson's diversity index over productive rearrangements. TCRdb provides this immuneACCESS table in a form limited to in-frame rearrangements. Some clones are lacking; in checked studies, under half of them reflect an unresolved V gene, and why the rest are absent is not known. Clone size and the V and J calls come from that table; the DNA yielded D and trimming. In all, the sample holds some 350,000 clones, and roughly 87% of those were seen once. Just under 3% of the sample is in the top ten clones.

CDR3 length: 14 amino acids, cysteine to phenylalanine. Only CDR3 DNA is held: 42 bases, read in frame from base 1. At the junction V is shortened by 5 bases and J by 6 bases, with 16 bases in between. The germline V gene gives CDR1 as MNHEY and CDR2 as SVGAGI. Participants in the prospective study were aged roughly 18 to 100 years, lived in about two dozen United States geographic areas, and enrolled through a virtual design. To assign participants to cohorts, the prospective study relied on clinical history that participants themselves reported in a screening survey and a study questionnaire. For ImmuneRACE Cohort 3, a participant was defined as recovered based on two consecutive negative NP/OP PCR tests, clearance by a healthcare professional, or resolution of symptoms. Mobile phlebotomists in the prospective study collected whole blood, serum and a nasopharyngeal or oropharyngeal swab from every participant. Prospective study participants could optionally give additional blood draws and questionnaires over a roughly two-month period. Prospective study blood samples were shipped either frozen or at room temperature before DNA extraction.

Details on this clone: The antigen it binds to is not known. Base qualities are not at hand, and no much larger clone is one base apart.

The TCR was taken from a woman in her 30s who had recovered from COVID-19. This chain is built from TRBV6-5 and TRBJ1-1; the D gene is perhaps TRBD1, on 5 matching bases. Input material: PBMCs or T cells enriched from blood (not recorded which). The CDR3 protein is CASSPNPGFAEAFF. At the DNA level, the sequence is TGTGCCAGCAGTCCGAACCCAGGGTTTGCTGAAGCTTTCTTT.